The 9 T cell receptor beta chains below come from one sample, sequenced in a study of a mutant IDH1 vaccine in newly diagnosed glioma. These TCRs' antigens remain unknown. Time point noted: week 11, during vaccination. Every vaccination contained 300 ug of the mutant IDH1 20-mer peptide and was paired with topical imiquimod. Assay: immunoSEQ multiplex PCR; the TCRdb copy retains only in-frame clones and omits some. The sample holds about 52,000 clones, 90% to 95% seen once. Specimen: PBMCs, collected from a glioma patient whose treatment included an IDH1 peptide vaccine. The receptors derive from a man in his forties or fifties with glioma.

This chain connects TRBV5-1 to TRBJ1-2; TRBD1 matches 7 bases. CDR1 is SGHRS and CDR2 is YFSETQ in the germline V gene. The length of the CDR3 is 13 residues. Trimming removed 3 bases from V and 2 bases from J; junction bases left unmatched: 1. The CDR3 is CASSSTGNYGYTF. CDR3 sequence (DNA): TGCGCCAGCAGCTCGACAGGGAACTATGGCTACACCTTC.

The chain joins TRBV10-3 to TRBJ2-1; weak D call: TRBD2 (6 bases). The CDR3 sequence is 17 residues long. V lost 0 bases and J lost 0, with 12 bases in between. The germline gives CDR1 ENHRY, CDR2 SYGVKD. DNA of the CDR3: TGTGCCATCAGTGAGTCGCTTAGCGGAAGCTCCTACAATGAGCAGTTCTTC. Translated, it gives CAISESLSGSSYNEQFF.

CDR3 DNA sequence: TGTGCCAGCAGCCCGACTGGGCAGACCCAGTACTTC. Translation gives CASSPTGQTQYF. This chain connects TRBV5-4 to TRBJ2-5; D gene unclear. This CDR3 has 12 amino acids. V lost 4 bases and J 6 bases, leaving 10 bases between the germline ends. Germline V gene lookup returns CDR1 SGHNT and CDR2 YYREEE (reference sequence).

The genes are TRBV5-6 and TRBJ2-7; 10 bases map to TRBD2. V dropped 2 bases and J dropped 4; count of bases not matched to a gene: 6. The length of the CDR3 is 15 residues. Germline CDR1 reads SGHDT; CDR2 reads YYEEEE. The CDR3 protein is CASSFRTSGFYEQYF. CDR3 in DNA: TGTGCCAGCAGCTTTAGGACTAGCGGATTTTACGAGCAGTACTTC.

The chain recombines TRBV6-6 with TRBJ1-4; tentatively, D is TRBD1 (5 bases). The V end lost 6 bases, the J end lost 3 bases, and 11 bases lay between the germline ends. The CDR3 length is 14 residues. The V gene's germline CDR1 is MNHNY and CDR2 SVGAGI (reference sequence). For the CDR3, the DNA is TGTGCCAGCAGCAAGAGGGGACCTAATGAAAAACTGTTTTTT. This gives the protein CASSKRGPNEKLFF.

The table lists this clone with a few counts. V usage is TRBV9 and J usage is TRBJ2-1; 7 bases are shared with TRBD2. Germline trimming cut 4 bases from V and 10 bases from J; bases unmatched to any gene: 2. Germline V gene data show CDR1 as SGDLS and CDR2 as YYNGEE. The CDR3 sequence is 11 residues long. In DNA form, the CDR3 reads TGTGCCAGCAGCTTTAGCGGGGAGCAGTTCTTC. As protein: CASSFSGEQFF.

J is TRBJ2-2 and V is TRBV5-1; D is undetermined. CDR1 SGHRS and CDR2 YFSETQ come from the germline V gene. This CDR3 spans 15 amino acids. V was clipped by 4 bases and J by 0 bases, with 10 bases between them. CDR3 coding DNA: TGCGCCAGCAGCCCATCTAGAGCGAACACCGGGGAGCTGTTTTTT. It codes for CASSPSRANTGELFF.

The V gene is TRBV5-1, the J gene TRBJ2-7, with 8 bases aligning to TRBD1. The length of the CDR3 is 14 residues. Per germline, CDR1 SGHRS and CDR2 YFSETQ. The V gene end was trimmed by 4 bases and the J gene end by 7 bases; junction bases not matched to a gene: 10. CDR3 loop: CASSPGQGANEQYF. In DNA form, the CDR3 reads TGCGCCAGCAGCCCGGGGCAGGGGGCTAATGAGCAGTACTTC.

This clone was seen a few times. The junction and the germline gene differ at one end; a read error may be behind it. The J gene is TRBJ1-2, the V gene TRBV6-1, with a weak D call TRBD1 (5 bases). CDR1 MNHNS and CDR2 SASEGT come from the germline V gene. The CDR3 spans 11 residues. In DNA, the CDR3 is TGTGCCAGCAGTGAAGCCCCCCGGACATGTTTC. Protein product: CASSEAPRTCF.